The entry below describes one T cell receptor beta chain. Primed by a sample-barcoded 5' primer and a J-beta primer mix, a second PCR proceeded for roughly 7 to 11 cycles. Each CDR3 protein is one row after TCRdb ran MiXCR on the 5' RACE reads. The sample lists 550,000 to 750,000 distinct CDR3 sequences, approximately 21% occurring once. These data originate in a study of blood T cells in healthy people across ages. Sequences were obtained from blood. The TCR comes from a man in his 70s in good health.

CDR3 DNA sequence: TGTGCCAGCAAGGCAGGGTCTGGAAACACCATATATTTT. Protein sequence: CASKAGSGNTIYF. The rearrangement joins TRBV25-1 to TRBJ1-3, with D possibly matching TRBD1 (5 bases). The CDR3 runs to 13 residues. Per the germline V gene, CDR1 is MGHDK and CDR2 is SYGVNS. The V end lost 7 bases, the J end lost 1 base, and 8 bases lay between the germline ends.